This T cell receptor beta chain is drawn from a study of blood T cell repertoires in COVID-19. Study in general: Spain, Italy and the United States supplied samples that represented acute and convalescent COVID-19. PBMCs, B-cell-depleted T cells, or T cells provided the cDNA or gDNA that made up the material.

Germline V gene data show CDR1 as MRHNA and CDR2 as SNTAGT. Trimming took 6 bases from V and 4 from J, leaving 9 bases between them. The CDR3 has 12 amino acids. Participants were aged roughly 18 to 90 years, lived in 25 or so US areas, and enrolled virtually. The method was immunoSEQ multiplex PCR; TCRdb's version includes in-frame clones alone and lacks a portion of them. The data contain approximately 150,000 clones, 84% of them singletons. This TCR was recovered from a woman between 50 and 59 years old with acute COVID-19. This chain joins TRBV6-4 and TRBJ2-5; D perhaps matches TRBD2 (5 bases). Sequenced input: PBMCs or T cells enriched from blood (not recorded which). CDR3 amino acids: CASREARETQYF. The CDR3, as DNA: TGTGCCAGCAGGGAGGCTCGAGAGACCCAGTACTTC.